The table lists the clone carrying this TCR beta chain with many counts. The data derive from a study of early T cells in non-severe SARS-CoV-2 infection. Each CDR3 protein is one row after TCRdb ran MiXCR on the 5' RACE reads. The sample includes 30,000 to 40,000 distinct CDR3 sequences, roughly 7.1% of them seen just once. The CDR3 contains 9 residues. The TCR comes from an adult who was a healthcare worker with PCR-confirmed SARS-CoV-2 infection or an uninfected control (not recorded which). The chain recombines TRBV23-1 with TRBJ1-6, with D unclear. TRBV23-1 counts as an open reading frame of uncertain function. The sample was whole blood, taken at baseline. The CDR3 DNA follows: TGCGCAAAGTCCTCACCCCTCCACTTT. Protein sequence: CAKSSPLHF.